Below, 25 T cell receptor beta chains from the same sample are listed, as sequenced in a study of Graves' ophthalmopathy and Graves' hyperthyroidism. Using RNA transcripts, the TCR beta CDR3 regions were amplified. Following a first-round RT-PCR that used HTBI primers, a second-round multiplex PCR was carried out. TCRdb called the multiplex PCR reads again in MiXCR, with one record for every CDR3 protein. Found here are about 700,000 distinct CDR3 sequences, over 40% of them singletons; the top ten hold over 2.5%. The specimen sequenced was peripheral blood. Every receptor here comes from an adult man with Graves' ophthalmopathy.

V usage is TRBV27 and J usage is TRBJ1-1; 7 bases fit TRBD1. In germline, CDR1 is MNHEY, CDR2 SMNVEV (reference sequence). The CDR3 runs to 13 residues. With 8 bases clipped from V and 0 bases from J, the junction kept 3 bases outside the gene matches. The CDR3 loop reads CASWDSLNTEAFF. The CDR3 nucleotides are TGTGCCAGCTGGGACAGCTTGAACACTGAAGCTTTCTTT.

The chain employs TRBV25-1 and TRBJ2-7; possibly TRBD1 or TRBD2 for D (6 bases each). Germline-derived CDR1 and CDR2 are MGHDK and SYGVNS. The CDR3 extends over 16 amino acids. V was clipped by 6 bases and J by 4 bases, with 22 bases between them. The CDR3 region is CASSQEGGLAMYEQYF. Here the CDR3 DNA reads TGTGCCAGCAGCCAAGAAGGGGGGCTAGCTATGTACGAGCAGTACTTC.

This clonotype was counted many times. The CDR3 region is CASSLSLGGYEQYF. The CDR3 coding sequence is TGTGCCAGCAGCTTATCACTAGGCGGCTACGAGCAGTACTTC. This chain links TRBV7-2 with TRBJ2-7; weak D call: TRBD2 (5 bases). Germline CDR1 reads SGHTA; CDR2 reads FQGNSA. V dropped 2 bases and J dropped 3 bases, with 11 bases sitting between them. The CDR3 totals 14 residues.

This clonotype was detected ten times or more. The chain links TRBV24-1 to TRBJ1-5, with D possibly being TRBD1 (6 bases). The length of the CDR3 is 15 residues. V was shortened by 3 bases and J by 4 bases, with 12 bases between the two germline ends. Germline V gene lookup returns CDR1 KGHDR and CDR2 SFDVKD. The CDR3 nucleotides are TGTGCCACCAGTGATCGCGAGGGGGTGAATCAGCCCCAGCATTTT. It yields the protein CATSDREGVNQPQHF.

This clonotype occurred many times. The genes are TRBV2 and TRBJ2-7, with TRBD1 identical over 7 bases. The germline gives CDR1 SNHLY, CDR2 FYNNEI. CDR3 length: 14 amino acids. Unmatched junction bases numbered 8, after V lost 6 bases and J lost 3 bases. The CDR3 is CASSRGQQFYEQYF. In DNA, the CDR3 is TGTGCCAGCAGCCGGGGACAGCAATTCTACGAGCAGTACTTC.

This clonotype was counted ten times or more. The gene calls are TRBV25-1 and TRBJ1-2; TRBD1 agrees at 8 bases. Unmatched junction bases numbered 4, after V lost 2 bases and J lost 8 bases. Per germline, CDR1 MGHDK and CDR2 SYGVNS. The CDR3 consists of 13 residues. CDR3 DNA: TGTGCCAGCAGTGAAGGACAGGGAGAAGGCTACACCTTC. It is translated as CASSEGQGEGYTF.

This clonotype has at least ten counts. The V call is TRBV7-6, the J call TRBJ2-7; D may be TRBD2 (6 bases). V lost 1 base to trimming and J lost 0 bases, with 10 bases between them. Germline assignment: CDR1 SGHVS and CDR2 FNYEAQ. This CDR3 region has 15 residues. The CDR3 spells CASSLGRGSSYEQYF. CDR3 nucleotides: TGTGCCAGCAGCTTAGGGAGGGGCAGCTCCTACGAGCAGTACTTC.

Remarks on this clonotype: At one boundary the junction diverges from the germline segment, which might be a read error. This chain links TRBV27 with TRBJ1-5; the match to TRBD1 covers 7 bases. The CDR3 has 15 residues. Germline-derived CDR1 and CDR2 are MNHEY and SMNVEV (reference sequence). The CDR3 sequence is CASSLSGQAHQPQHF. CDR3 DNA sequence: TGTGCCAGCAGTCTATCAGGACAGGCGCATCAGCCCCAGCATTTT.

This clonotype was picked up a small number of times. This chain links TRBV12-3 or TRBV12-4 with TRBJ2-7, with 7 bases matching TRBD2. The V gene end was trimmed by 1 base and the J gene end by 2 bases; junction bases not matched to a gene: 5. There are 15 residues in the CDR3. CDR3 coding DNA: TGTGCCAGCAGTTTAGAGGGTGGGACTACCTACGAGCAGTACTTC. Translation gives CASSLEGGTTYEQYF.

The rearrangement joins TRBV4-2 to TRBJ2-3, with 7 nucleotides matching TRBD1. This CDR3 comprises 16 residues. Losses at the gene ends were 3 bases for V and 2 bases for J; bases not matched to a gene: 8. Germline loops: CDR1 LGHNA, CDR2 YNFKEQ. This CDR3 is CASSQAGTDNTDTQYF. Written as DNA, the CDR3 is TGTGCCAGCAGCCAGGCCGGGACAGACAACACAGATACGCAGTATTTT.

This clonotype was seen at least ten times. The chain employs TRBV5-1 and TRBJ1-3, with D unresolved. The CDR3 extends over 15 amino acids. Germline CDR1 is SGHRS and CDR2 is YFSETQ. The V end was cut by 3 bases, the J end by 2 bases, with 12 bases between. DNA of the CDR3: TGCGCCAGCAGCTCGGGGAATGGGCCTGGAAACACCATATATTTT. Translating it yields CASSSGNGPGNTIYF. Based on the CDR3 plus reference TRBV5-1 and TRBJ1-3, the full variable domain is KAGVTQTPRYLIKTRGQQVTLSCSPISGHRSVSWYQQTPGQGLQFLFEYFSETQRNKGNFPGRFSGRQFSNSRSEMNVSTLELGDSALYLCASSSGNGPGNTIYFGEGSWLTVV.

Comment on this clonotype: A much larger clone sits a single nucleotide away, making a read error possible. The CDR3 does not end in the conserved phenylalanine or tryptophan, so this is likely a read error. The chain links TRBV12-5 to TRBJ1-5, with D unresolved. The germline gives CDR1 LGHNT, CDR2 FRNRAP. Trimming removed 0 bases from V and 9 bases from J, with 6 bases in between. The CDR3 extends over 12 amino acids. CDR3 residues: CASGLVDGPQHL. The CDR3 bases are TGTGCTAGTGGTTTGGTCGACGGGCCCCAGCATCTT.

V and J are TRBV6-1 and TRBJ1-2; D unresolved. Germline CDR1 MNHNS, CDR2 SASEGT. The CDR3 extends over 16 amino acids. Trimming took 5 bases from V and 3 from J, leaving 19 bases between them. The CDR3 DNA sequence: TGTGCCAGCAGTTACTCGTATTTGATTATACACTATGGCTACACCTTC. Its protein is CASSYSYLIIHYGYTF.

This clonotype was detected many times. The CDR3 region is CASSLSWQGTEAFF. The CDR3 region has the DNA TGTGCCAGCAGCTTAAGTTGGCAGGGTACTGAAGCTTTCTTT. V gene TRBV7-3 combines with J gene TRBJ1-1; maybe TRBD1 (5 bases). Between the trimmed V and J ends, which lost 1 base and 5 bases, there was a span of 11 bases. Per the germline V gene, CDR1 is SGHTA and CDR2 is FQGTGA. This CDR3 contains 14 residues.

Worth noting for this clonotype: Its ends do not fully match the called genes, so a read error is possible. The chain recombines TRBV7-9 with TRBJ2-2; D remains ambiguous. This CDR3 comprises 16 residues. Germline assignment: CDR1 SEHNR and CDR2 FQNEAQ (reference sequence). The CDR3 DNA follows: TGCGCCAGCAGCTTGGATACGGCCCCCCCCACCGGGGAGCTGTTTTTT. This encodes CASSLDTAPPTGELFF.

On this clonotype itself: The conserved phenylalanine or tryptophan normally closing the CDR3 is absent here, so this likely arose from a read error. The V and J genes are TRBV9 and TRBJ2-7; D is possibly TRBD1 or TRBD2 (5 bases each). Trimming pared 4 bases from V and 6 bases from J, leaving 17 bases between. The CDR3 is 14 amino acids. Germline V gene sequence: CDR1 SGDLS, CDR2 YYNGEE. The CDR3 DNA follows: TGTGCCAGCAGCCCGGCCGGGACCCATAGCGAGCAGTACTGC. Its protein product is CASSPAGTHSEQYC.

This clonotype was recorded only once. The chain has TRBV7-9 and TRBJ2-7; TRBD1 matches 8 bases. In germline, CDR1 is SEHNR, CDR2 FQNEAQ (reference sequence). Losses at the gene ends were 11 bases for V and 2 bases for J; bases not matched to a gene: 11. The CDR3 sequence is 14 residues long. CDR3 bases: TGTGCCTCCTCCAGGGGGCCCGAGGCCTACGAGCAGTACTTC. Its translation: CASSRGPEAYEQYF.

In its sample, this clonotype was seen a few times. The V and J genes are TRBV28 and TRBJ1-2; D remains unclear. The CDR3 loop spans 12 amino acids. Trimming pared 5 bases from V and 5 bases from J, leaving 9 bases between. Germline V gene data show CDR1 as MDHEN and CDR2 as SYDVKM. The CDR3 loop is CASSPQLYGYTF. The CDR3 region has the DNA TGTGCCAGCAGTCCTCAACTTTATGGCTACACCTTC.

Concerning this clonotype itself: Germline and junction disagree at one end, which may indicate a read error. V usage is TRBV10-3 and J usage is TRBJ1-1; D gene uncertain. CDR3 length: 13 residues. Per the germline V gene, CDR1 is ENHRY and CDR2 is SYGVKD. The CDR3 sequence: CAISEDPNSEAFF. In DNA form, the CDR3 reads TGTGCCATCAGTGAGGATCCGAACAGTGAAGCTTTCTTT.

The V and J genes are TRBV30 and TRBJ2-3; D gene unclear. Germline V gives CDR1 GTSNPN, CDR2 SVGIG (reference sequence). V gave up 3 bases and J gave up 7 bases, with 5 bases separating them. The CDR3 extends over 10 amino acids. The CDR3 spells CAWSGNTQYF. In nucleotides, the CDR3 is TGTGCCTGGAGCGGCAATACGCAGTATTTT.

This clonotype was observed many times. The V call is TRBV7-9, the J call TRBJ1-2, with 7 bases fitting TRBD1. V was pared by 5 bases and J by 2 bases, with 11 bases of the junction left unmatched. The CDR3 runs 16 residues. Germline CDR1 is SEHNR and CDR2 is FQNEAQ (reference sequence). Here the CDR3 reads CASSRDPGQDNYGYTF. The CDR3 DNA is TGTGCCAGCAGCCGCGACCCTGGACAGGACAACTATGGCTACACCTTC.

This clonotype was detected a few times. The chain joins TRBV7-2 to TRBJ1-2; D is uncertain. CDR3 length equals 12 residues. Germline V gene data show CDR1 as SGHTA and CDR2 as FQGNSA. Trimming shortened V by 1 base and J by 14 bases, and 14 bases separated the two germline ends. The CDR3 is CASSLGAPGETF. The DNA for the CDR3 is TGTGCCAGCAGCTTAGGGGCTCCCGGGGAGACCTTC.

The rearrangement joins TRBV10-2 to TRBJ1-6, with no clear D. Germline assignment: CDR1 WSHSY and CDR2 SAAADI. The CDR3 length is 19 residues. Deletions cut 0 bases from V and 7 bases from J, with 22 bases between. The CDR3 DNA sequence: TGCGCCAGCAGTGAGTCGCGAGGCAGTTACGGGCGAAGGAATTCACCCCTCCACTTT. It is translated as CASSESRGSYGRRNSPLHF.

This clonotype was detected ten times or more. This sequence joins TRBV29-1 and TRBJ1-1, with 9 bases aligning to TRBD1. Germline values: CDR1 SQVTM, CDR2 ANQGSEA. The CDR3 is 14 residues long. After removal of 4 bases from V and 1 base from J, the junction contained 4 bases not matched to a gene. The CDR3 sequence: CSVGDRASNTEAFF. In nucleotides, the CDR3 is TGCAGCGTTGGGGACAGGGCTTCGAACACTGAAGCTTTCTTT.

This clonotype was counted at least ten times. This sequence joins TRBV5-1 and TRBJ1-6; D remains ambiguous. This CDR3 comprises 15 residues. Germline values: CDR1 SGHRS, CDR2 YFSETQ. V gave up 3 bases and J gave up 9 bases, with 16 bases separating them. CDR3 nucleotide sequence: TGCGCCAGCAGCTCTATGCCTCAGGCCGGTTCACCCCTCCACTTT. The encoded protein is CASSSMPQAGSPLHF.